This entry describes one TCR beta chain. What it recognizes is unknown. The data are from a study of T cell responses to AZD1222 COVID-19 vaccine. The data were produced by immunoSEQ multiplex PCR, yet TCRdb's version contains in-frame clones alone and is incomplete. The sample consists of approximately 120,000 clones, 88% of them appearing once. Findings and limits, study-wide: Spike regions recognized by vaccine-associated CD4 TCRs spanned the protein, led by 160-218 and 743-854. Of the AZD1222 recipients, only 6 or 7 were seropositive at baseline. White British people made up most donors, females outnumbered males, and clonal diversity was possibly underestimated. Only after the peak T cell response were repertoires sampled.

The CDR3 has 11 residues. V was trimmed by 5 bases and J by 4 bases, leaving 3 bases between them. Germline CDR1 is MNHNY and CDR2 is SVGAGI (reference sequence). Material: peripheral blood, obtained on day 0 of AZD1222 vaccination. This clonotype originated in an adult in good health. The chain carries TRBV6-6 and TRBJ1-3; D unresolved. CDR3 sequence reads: CASSLGNTIYF. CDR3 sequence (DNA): TGTGCCAGCAGTCTAGGAAACACCATATATTTT.